The clone carrying this T cell receptor (beta chain) was observed a handful of times. This sample stems from a study of early T cells in non-severe SARS-CoV-2 infection. Individual cDNA molecules received unique molecular identifiers during library preparation. Via MiXCR, TCRdb re-called the 5' RACE reads, giving one row per CDR3 protein. The repertoire holds approximately 27,000 distinct CDR3 sequences, with roughly 6.1% as singletons. This CDR3 contains 16 residues. V was trimmed by 0 bases and J by 2 bases, leaving 8 bases between them. The germline V gene encodes CDR1 LGHNT and CDR2 FRNRAP. The sequence was collected from an adult who was a healthcare worker with PCR-confirmed SARS-CoV-2 infection or an uninfected control (not recorded which). The source material was whole blood. V is TRBV12-5 and J is TRBJ2-6; D remains unclear. In DNA form, the CDR3 reads TGTGCTAGTGGTTTGGTACTGTCGACTGGGGCCAACGTCCTGACTTTC. Its protein product is CASGLVLSTGANVLTF.